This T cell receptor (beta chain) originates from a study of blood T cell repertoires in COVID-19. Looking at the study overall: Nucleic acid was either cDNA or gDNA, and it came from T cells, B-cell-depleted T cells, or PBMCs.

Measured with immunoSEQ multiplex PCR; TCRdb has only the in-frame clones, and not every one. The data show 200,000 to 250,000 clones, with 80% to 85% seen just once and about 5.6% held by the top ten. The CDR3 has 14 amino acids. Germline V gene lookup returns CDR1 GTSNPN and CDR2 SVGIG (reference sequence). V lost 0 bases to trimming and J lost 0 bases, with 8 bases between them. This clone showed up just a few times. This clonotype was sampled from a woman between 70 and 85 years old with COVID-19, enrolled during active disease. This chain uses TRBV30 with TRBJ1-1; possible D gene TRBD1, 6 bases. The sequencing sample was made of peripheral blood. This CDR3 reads CAWSVSGVNTEAFF. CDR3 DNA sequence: TGTGCCTGGAGTGTTTCAGGGGTGAACACTGAAGCTTTCTTT.